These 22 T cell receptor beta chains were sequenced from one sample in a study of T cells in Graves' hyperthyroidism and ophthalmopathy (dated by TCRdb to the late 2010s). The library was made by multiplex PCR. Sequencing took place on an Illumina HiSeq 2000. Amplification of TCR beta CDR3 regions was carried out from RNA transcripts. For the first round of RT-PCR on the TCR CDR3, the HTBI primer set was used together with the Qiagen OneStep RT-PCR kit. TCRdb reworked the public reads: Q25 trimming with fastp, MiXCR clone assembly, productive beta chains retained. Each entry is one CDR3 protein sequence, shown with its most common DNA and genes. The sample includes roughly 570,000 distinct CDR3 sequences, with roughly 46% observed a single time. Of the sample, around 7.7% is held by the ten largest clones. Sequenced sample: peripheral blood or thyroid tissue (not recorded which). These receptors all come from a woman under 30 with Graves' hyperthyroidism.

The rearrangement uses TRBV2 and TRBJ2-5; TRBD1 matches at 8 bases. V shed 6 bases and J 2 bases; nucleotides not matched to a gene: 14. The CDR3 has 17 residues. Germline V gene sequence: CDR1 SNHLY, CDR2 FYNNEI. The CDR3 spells CASRIGQGATGQETQYF. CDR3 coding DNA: TGTGCCAGCAGAATTGGGCAGGGGGCGACAGGGCAAGAGACCCAGTACTTC.

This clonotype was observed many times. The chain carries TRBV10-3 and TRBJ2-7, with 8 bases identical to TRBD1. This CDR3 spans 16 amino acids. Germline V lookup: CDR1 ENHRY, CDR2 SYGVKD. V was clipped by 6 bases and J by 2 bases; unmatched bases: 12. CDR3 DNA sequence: TGTGCCATCAGCGAGGGCCCAAGACAGGGGCCCTACGAGCAGTACTTC. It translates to CAISEGPRQGPYEQYF.

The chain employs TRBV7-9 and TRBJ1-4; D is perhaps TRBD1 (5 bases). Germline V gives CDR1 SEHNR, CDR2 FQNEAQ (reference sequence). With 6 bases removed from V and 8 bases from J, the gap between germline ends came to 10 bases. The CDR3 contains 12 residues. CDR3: CASRFGGEKLFF. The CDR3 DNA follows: TGTGCCAGCAGGTTCGGGGGAGAAAAACTGTTTTTT.

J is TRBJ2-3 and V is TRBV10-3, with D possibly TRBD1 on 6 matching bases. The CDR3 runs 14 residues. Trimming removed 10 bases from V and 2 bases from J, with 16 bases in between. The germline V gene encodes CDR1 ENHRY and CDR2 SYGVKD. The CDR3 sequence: CATNGQLFTDTQYF. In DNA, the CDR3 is TGTGCCACCAATGGACAGTTATTCACAGATACGCAGTATTTT.

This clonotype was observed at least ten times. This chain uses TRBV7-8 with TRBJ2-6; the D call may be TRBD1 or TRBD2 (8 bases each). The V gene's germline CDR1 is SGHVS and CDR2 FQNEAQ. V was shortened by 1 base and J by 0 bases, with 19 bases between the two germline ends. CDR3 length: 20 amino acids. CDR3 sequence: CASSLDGRGQASSGANVLTF. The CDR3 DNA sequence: TGTGCCAGCAGCTTAGACGGGAGGGGACAGGCCAGCTCTGGGGCCAACGTCCTGACTTTC.

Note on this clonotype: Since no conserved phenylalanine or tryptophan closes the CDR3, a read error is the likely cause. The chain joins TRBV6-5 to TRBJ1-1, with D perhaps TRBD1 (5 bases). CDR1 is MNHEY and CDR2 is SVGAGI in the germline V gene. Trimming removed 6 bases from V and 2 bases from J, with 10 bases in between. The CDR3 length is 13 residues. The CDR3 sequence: CASRDDRNTEAFL. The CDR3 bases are TGTGCCAGCAGGGATGACAGAAACACTGAAGCTTTCCTT.

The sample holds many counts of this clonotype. Here the CDR3 reads CASSFLPDRGAPQHF. The CDR3 nucleotides are TGTGCCAGCAGTTTTCTACCAGACCGCGGGGCGCCCCAGCATTTT. The chain couples TRBV12-3 or TRBV12-4 to TRBJ1-5, with D possibly being TRBD1 (5 bases). The CDR3 extends over 15 amino acids. V gave up 3 bases and J gave up 9 bases, with 18 bases separating them.

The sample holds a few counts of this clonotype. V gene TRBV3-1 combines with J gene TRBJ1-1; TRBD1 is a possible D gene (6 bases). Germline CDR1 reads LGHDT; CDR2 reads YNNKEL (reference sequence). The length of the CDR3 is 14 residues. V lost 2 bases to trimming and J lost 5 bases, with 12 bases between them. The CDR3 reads CASSQSQGLTEAFF. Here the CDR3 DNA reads TGTGCCAGCAGCCAATCTCAGGGGCTGACTGAAGCTTTCTTT.

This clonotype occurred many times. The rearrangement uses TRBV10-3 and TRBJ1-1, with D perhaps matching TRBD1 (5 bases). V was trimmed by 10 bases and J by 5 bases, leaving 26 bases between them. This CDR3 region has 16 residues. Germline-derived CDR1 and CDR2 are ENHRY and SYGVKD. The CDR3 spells CASSSPWMRGVTEAFF. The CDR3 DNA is TGTGCCAGCAGCTCCCCCTGGATGAGGGGTGTGACTGAAGCTTTCTTT.

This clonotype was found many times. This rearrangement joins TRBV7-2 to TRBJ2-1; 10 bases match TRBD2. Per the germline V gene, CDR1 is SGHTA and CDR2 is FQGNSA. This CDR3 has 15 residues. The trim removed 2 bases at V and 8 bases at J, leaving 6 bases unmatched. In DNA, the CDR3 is TGTGCCAGCAGCTTAAATCTAGCGGGAGACTATGAGCAGTTCTTC. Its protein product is CASSLNLAGDYEQFF.

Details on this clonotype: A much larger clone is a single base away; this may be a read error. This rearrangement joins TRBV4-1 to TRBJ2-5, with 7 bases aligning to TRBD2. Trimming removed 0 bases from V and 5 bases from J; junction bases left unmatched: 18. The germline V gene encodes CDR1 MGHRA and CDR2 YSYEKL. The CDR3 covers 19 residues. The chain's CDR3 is CASSQEGIIGLVQWETQYF. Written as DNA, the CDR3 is TGCGCCAGCAGCCAAGAAGGAATCATTGGACTAGTACAGTGGGAGACCCAGTACTTC.

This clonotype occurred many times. CDR3 sequence: CASSLQQSRGNQPQHF. CDR3 DNA sequence: TGTGCCAGCAGCTTGCAACAGTCTCGAGGCAATCAGCCCCAGCATTTT. The V call is TRBV7-3, the J call TRBJ1-5; D gene unclear. This CDR3 contains 16 residues. V shed 3 bases and J shed 2 bases, with 14 bases lying between them. Per germline, CDR1 SGHTA and CDR2 FQGTGA.

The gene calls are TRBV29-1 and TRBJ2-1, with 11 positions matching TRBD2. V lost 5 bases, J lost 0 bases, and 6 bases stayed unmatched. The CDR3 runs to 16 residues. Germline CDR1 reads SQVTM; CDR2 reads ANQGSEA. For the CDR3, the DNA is TGCAGCGTTTCTCCGGGACTAGCGGTCTCCTACAATGAGCAGTTCTTC. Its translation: CSVSPGLAVSYNEQFF.

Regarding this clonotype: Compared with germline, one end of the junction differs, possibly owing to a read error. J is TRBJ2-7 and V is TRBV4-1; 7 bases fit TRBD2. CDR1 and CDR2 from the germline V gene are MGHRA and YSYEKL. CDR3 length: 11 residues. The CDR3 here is CASSQDGRRHF. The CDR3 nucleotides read TGCGCCAGCAGCCAAGACGGGAGGAGGCACTTC.

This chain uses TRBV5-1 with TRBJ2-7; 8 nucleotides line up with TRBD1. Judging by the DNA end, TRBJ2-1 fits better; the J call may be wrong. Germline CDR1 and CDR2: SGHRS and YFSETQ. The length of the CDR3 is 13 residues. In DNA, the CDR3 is TGCGCCAGCAGCAAGGGACAGGTTGGTGAGCAGTTCTTC. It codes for CASSKGQVGEQFF.

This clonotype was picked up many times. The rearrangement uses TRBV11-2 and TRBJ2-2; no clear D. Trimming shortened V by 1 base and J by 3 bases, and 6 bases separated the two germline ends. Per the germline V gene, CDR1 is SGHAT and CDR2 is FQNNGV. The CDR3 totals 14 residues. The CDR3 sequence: CASSLVEDTGELFF. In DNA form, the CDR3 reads TGTGCCAGCAGCTTAGTAGAGGACACCGGGGAGCTGTTTTTT.

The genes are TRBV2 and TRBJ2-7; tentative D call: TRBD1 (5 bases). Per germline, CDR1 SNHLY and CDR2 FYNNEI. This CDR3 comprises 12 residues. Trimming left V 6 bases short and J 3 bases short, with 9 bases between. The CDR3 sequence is CASSTDSYEQYF. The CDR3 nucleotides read TGTGCCAGCAGCACCGACAGCTACGAGCAGTACTTC.

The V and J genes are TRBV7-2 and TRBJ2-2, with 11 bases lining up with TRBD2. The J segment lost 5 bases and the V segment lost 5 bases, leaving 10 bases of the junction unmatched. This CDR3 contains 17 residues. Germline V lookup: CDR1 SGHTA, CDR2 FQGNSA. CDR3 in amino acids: CASSKISGRAVTGELFF. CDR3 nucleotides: TGTGCCAGCAGCAAAATTAGCGGGAGGGCCGTTACCGGGGAGCTGTTTTTT.

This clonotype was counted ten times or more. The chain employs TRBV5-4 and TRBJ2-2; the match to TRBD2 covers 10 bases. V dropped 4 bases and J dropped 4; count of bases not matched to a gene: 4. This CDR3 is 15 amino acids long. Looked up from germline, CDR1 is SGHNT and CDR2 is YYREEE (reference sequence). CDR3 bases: TGTGCCAGCAGCGCGACTAGCGGGTTCACCGGGGAGCTGTTTTTT. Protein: CASSATSGFTGELFF.

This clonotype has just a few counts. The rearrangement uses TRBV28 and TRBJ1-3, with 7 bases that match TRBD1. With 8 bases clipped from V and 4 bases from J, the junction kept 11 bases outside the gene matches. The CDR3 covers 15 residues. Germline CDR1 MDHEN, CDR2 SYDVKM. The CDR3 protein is CASFRSGGTGNTIYF. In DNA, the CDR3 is TGTGCCAGCTTTCGCTCAGGGGGTACGGGAAACACCATATATTTT.

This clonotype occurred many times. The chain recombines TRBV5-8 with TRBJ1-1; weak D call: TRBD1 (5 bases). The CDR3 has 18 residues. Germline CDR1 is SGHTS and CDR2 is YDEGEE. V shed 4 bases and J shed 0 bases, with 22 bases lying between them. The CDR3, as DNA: TGTGCCAGCAGCCAACGGGGCAGTAGGGTAAGGATGAACACTGAAGCTTTCTTT. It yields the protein CASSQRGSRVRMNTEAFF.

CDR3 protein: CASTITGRPTGYTF. CDR3 sequence (DNA): TGTGCCAGCACTATCACGGGTAGACCTACTGGCTACACCTTC. The V gene is TRBV12-3 or TRBV12-4, the J gene TRBJ1-2; D gene ambiguous. Trimming pared 7 bases from V and 7 bases from J, leaving 19 bases between. The CDR3 is 14 amino acids.